This TCR beta chain was retrieved from a study of early T cells in non-severe SARS-CoV-2 infection. This clonotype was seen a few times. The germline V gene has CDR1 WSHSY and CDR2 SAAADI. The CDR3 has 11 amino acids. V was shortened by 9 bases and J by 8 bases, with 11 bases between the two germline ends. Unique molecular identifiers were added to individual cDNA molecules. TCRdb called the 5' RACE reads again in MiXCR, with one record for every CDR3 protein. The sample has fewer than 90,000 distinct CDR3 sequences, 14% to 15% seen once. Input material: whole blood. The rearrangement uses TRBV10-2 and TRBJ2-1; D not resolved. This sequence was found in an adult who was a healthcare worker with PCR-confirmed SARS-CoV-2 infection or an uninfected control (not recorded which). CDR3 region: CASSQFDEQFF. In DNA, the CDR3 is TGCGCCAGTAGTCAGTTTGATGAGCAGTTCTTC.